Listed here is a single T cell receptor (beta chain). The length of the CDR3 is 14 residues. Per the germline V gene, CDR1 is MNHEY and CDR2 is SMNVEV (reference sequence). With V trimmed by 2 bases and J by 2 bases, 0 bases remained unmatched. Authors' methods: Counts of nucleated cells, estimated from reference gene primer amplification, were obtained. Data came from immunoSEQ multiplex PCR; TCRdb stores just in-frame clones and leaves some out. V and J calls and clone size follow that table, whereas D and trimming were derived from the DNA. The sample holds about 180,000 clones, about 83% seen once. The data belong to a study of blood T cell repertoires in COVID-19.

The specimen was peripheral blood. The chain couples TRBV27 to TRBJ1-5, with 7 bases matching TRBD1. This clonotype was obtained from a person aged 65-85 years with COVID-19, enrolled during active disease. For the CDR3, the DNA is TGTGCCAGCAGTTTAAGGGGGCGCAATCAGCCCCAGCATTTT. Its protein product is CASSLRGRNQPQHF.